This passage covers 19 T cell receptor beta chains from one sample sequenced in a study of early T cells in non-severe SARS-CoV-2 infection. TCRdb reanalysed the 5' RACE reads using MiXCR and keeps one entry per CDR3 protein. This sample has some 66,000 distinct CDR3 sequences, with about 13% found just once. Sequencing was carried out using whole blood. The receptors stem from an adult who was a healthcare worker with PCR-confirmed SARS-CoV-2 infection or an uninfected control (not recorded which).

A few counts support this clonotype. The chain uses TRBV20-1 and TRBJ1-6; no reliable D call. Per the germline V gene, CDR1 is DFQATT and CDR2 is SNEGSKA (reference sequence). The CDR3 spans 13 residues. Trimming shortened V by 3 bases and J by 2 bases, and 5 bases separated the two germline ends. The CDR3: CSASLTYNSPLHF. In DNA, the CDR3 is TGCAGTGCTAGTCTGACCTATAATTCACCCCTCCACTTT.

At least ten counts were recorded for this clonotype. The chain recombines TRBV2 with TRBJ2-5; 9 positions agree with TRBD1. Germline V gene lookup returns CDR1 SNHLY and CDR2 FYNNEI. This CDR3 contains 14 residues. J was trimmed by 2 bases and V by 4 bases; bases with no gene match: 2. The CDR3 here is CASSAGTGQETQYF. The DNA of the CDR3 is TGTGCCAGCAGTGCGGGGACAGGGCAAGAGACCCAGTACTTC.

This clonotype was recorded many times. The V gene is TRBV30, the J gene TRBJ1-2; TRBD1 is a possible D gene (5 bases). CDR3 size: 12 residues. Germline V lookup: CDR1 GTSNPN, CDR2 SVGIG (reference sequence). V lost 7 bases and J 4 bases, leaving 13 bases between the germline ends. The CDR3 sequence: CAYNRDAYGYTF. The CDR3, as DNA: TGTGCCTACAACCGGGACGCCTATGGCTACACCTTC.

The gene calls are TRBV30 and TRBJ2-3; D ambiguous. V dropped 1 base and J dropped 4 bases, with 3 bases sitting between them. This CDR3 has 11 residues. The germline CDR1 and CDR2 sequences are GTSNPN and SVGIG (reference sequence). This chain's CDR3 is CAWSGADTQYF. The DNA for the CDR3 is TGTGCCTGGAGTGGGGCAGATACGCAGTATTTT.

V usage is TRBV20-1 and J usage is TRBJ2-2; the D is unclear. V lost 6 bases, J lost 2 bases, and 13 bases lay in between. The CDR3 sequence is 14 residues long. Germline lookup yields CDR1 DFQATT and CDR2 SNEGSKA (reference sequence). The CDR3 DNA reads as TGCAGTGCCCAGTCGGGCGGTAACACCGGGGAGCTGTTTTTT. This encodes CSAQSGGNTGELFF.

The sample holds a few counts of this clonotype. The chain links TRBV3-1 to TRBJ1-5; unclear D gene. V lost 4 bases, J lost 2 bases, and 3 bases lay in between. The length of the CDR3 is 12 residues. CDR1 is LGHDT and CDR2 is YNNKEL in the germline V gene (reference sequence). The DNA of the CDR3 is TGTGCCAGCAGCCGAGGCAATCAGCCCCAGCATTTT. Amino acids: CASSRGNQPQHF.

The chain recombines TRBV5-1 with TRBJ2-3; 11 bases are a match to TRBD2. Germline lookup yields CDR1 SGHRS and CDR2 YFSETQ. J lost 0 bases, V lost 3 bases, and 6 bases had no gene match. This CDR3 is 17 amino acids long. CDR3 DNA: TGCGCCAGCAGCTGGGGACTAGCGGATACTAGCACAGATACGCAGTATTTT. This sequence encodes CASSWGLADTSTDTQYF. The full variable domain, completed using reference TRBV5-1 and TRBJ2-3, is KAGVTQTPRYLIKTRGQQVTLSCSPISGHRSVSWYQQTPGQGLQFLFEYFSETQRNKGNFPGRFSGRQFSNSRSEMNVSTLELGDSALYLCASSWGLADTSTDTQYFGPGTRLTVL.

This chain links TRBV6-5 with TRBJ2-7; 11 bases align to TRBD1. CDR1 and CDR2 from the germline V gene are MNHEY and SVGAGI. V lost 0 bases, J lost 3 bases, and 1 base stayed unmatched. CDR3 length equals 15 residues. The DNA for the CDR3 is TGTGCCAGCAGTTACTCCGGGACAGGGGGCTACGAGCAGTACTTC. Protein: CASSYSGTGGYEQYF.

The rearrangement joins TRBV7-3 to TRBJ1-2, with TRBD1 matching 10 bases. V lost 7 bases to trimming and J lost 0 bases; unmatched junction nucleotides: 14. CDR1 is SGHTA and CDR2 is FQGTGA in the germline V gene. This CDR3 is 18 amino acids long. The CDR3 sequence is CASTRRQGAFSANYGYTF. The CDR3, as DNA: TGTGCCAGCACCCGTAGACAGGGGGCTTTTTCGGCTAACTATGGCTACACCTTC.

The chain combines TRBV29-1 with TRBJ2-2, with 10 bases aligning to TRBD1. CDR1 is SQVTM, CDR2 ANQGSEA, per germline. This CDR3 has 13 residues. Losses at the gene ends were 6 bases for V and 7 bases for J; bases not matched to a gene: 5. CDR3 residues: CSVRGTGVGELFF. In DNA form, the CDR3 reads TGCAGCGTGCGCGGGACAGGGGTCGGGGAGCTGTTTTTT.

This chain links TRBV20-1 with TRBJ2-3, with D possibly TRBD1 on 5 matching bases. The CDR3 contains 14 residues. The V end lost 3 bases, the J end lost 2 bases, and 12 bases lay between the germline ends. The germline V gene encodes CDR1 DFQATT and CDR2 SNEGSKA (reference sequence). This CDR3 is CSARWLGATDTQYF. The CDR3 nucleotides are TGCAGTGCTAGGTGGCTAGGGGCCACAGATACGCAGTATTTT.

The rearrangement uses TRBV7-9 and TRBJ2-5; perhaps TRBD2 as D (5 bases). V was pared by 10 bases and J by 1 base, with 10 bases between. The germline V gene encodes CDR1 SEHNR and CDR2 FQNEAQ (reference sequence). The CDR3 has 12 residues. CDR3 sequence: CATAGLQETQYF. The CDR3 DNA follows: TGTGCCACCGCGGGCCTCCAAGAGACCCAGTACTTC.

The J gene is TRBJ2-1, the V gene TRBV3-1; a possible D gene is TRBD1 (6 bases). Germline values: CDR1 LGHDT, CDR2 YNNKEL (reference sequence). This CDR3 region has 13 residues. Trimming took 3 bases from V and 8 from J, leaving 11 bases between them. DNA for the CDR3: TGTGCCAGCAGCCATCTACAGGGTGATGAGCAGTTCTTC. Residues: CASSHLQGDEQFF.

This clonotype occurred a few times. This chain uses TRBV27 with TRBJ2-1, with a possible D match to TRBD1 (6 bases). Trimming shortened V by 1 base and J by 8 bases, and 9 bases separated the two germline ends. The V gene's germline CDR1 is MNHEY and CDR2 SMNVEV (reference sequence). This CDR3 spans 13 amino acids. As DNA, the CDR3 is TGTGCCAGCAGTTTATACAGGGCCGATGAGCAGTTCTTC. Translation: CASSLYRADEQFF.

V usage is TRBV2 and J usage is TRBJ1-4; D is undetermined. The germline CDR1 and CDR2 sequences are SNHLY and FYNNEI. The ends were cut back, 6 bases at V and 7 bases at J, with 12 bases in the middle. There are 13 residues in the CDR3. This chain's CDR3 is CASRDPTTEKLFF. For the CDR3, the DNA is TGTGCCAGCAGGGACCCCACGACTGAAAAACTGTTTTTT. Filled out from reference TRBV2 and TRBJ1-4, the complete variable domain reads EPEVTQTPSHQVTQMGQEVILRCVPISNHLYFYWYRQILGQKVEFLVSFYNNEISEKSEIFDDQFSVERPDGSNFTLKIRSTKLEDSAMYFCASRDPTTEKLFFGSGTQLSVL.

There are many counts of this clonotype. The V gene is TRBV7-2, the J gene TRBJ2-7; D remains ambiguous. CDR1 SGHTA and CDR2 FQGNSA come from the germline V gene. Deletions cut 1 base from V and 6 bases from J, with 16 bases between. The CDR3 has 15 amino acids. Written as DNA, the CDR3 is TGTGCCAGCAGCTTAGACGGATCTATTACCCGCGAGCAGTACTTC. It encodes CASSLDGSITREQYF.

This clonotype appeared a few times. The chain couples TRBV20-1 to TRBJ2-5, with TRBD2 matching over 14 bases. V was pared by 6 bases and J by 7 bases, with 13 bases of the junction left unmatched. This CDR3 has 16 residues. CDR1 and CDR2 (germline): DFQATT, SNEGSKA (reference sequence). The chain's CDR3 is CSANGLAGGFGMTQYF. The CDR3 region has the DNA TGCAGTGCAAACGGACTAGCGGGGGGCTTTGGGATGACCCAGTACTTC.

The V gene is TRBV29-1, the J gene TRBJ2-1; D may match TRBD1 or TRBD2 (5 bases each). Per the germline V gene, CDR1 is SQVTM and CDR2 is ANQGSEA. V lost 4 bases and J 1 base, leaving 8 bases between the germline ends. The CDR3 length is 13 residues. CDR3 residues: CSVGGRSYNEQFF. The CDR3 region has the DNA TGCAGCGTTGGGGGGAGATCCTACAATGAGCAGTTCTTC.

This sequence joins TRBV9 and TRBJ1-3, with D hard to call. V was pared by 2 bases and J by 4 bases, with 10 bases between. This CDR3 has 14 residues. CDR1 and CDR2 from the germline V gene are SGDLS and YYNGEE. The CDR3 nucleotides read TGTGCCAGCAGCGTTGAGGTCAGAGGAAACACCATATATTTT. It encodes CASSVEVRGNTIYF.